This is a list of T cell receptor beta chains from one sample in a study of control samples from healthy donors and cancer patients. TCRdb's copy holds only in-frame clones and misses some; the assay was immunoSEQ multiplex PCR. The repertoire holds more than 95,000 clones, with more than 75% as singletons. The sample was blood. Source of these receptors: a man aged 55 to 70 in good health. The CDR3 runs from the conserved cysteine through the conserved F or W. The D gene is left open where the match is weak. For some rows the clone size is stated as once, few or many, or as a class when expanded; others skip it.

clone size: -; J gene: TRBJ2-6; V gene: TRBV7-3; D gene: -; CDR3 DNA: TGTGCCAGCAGCTTAACTTCAGTCTCTGGGGCCAACGTCCTGACTTTC; CDR3 protein: CASSLTSVSGANVLTF
clone size: -; J gene: TRBJ2-3; V gene: TRBV9; D gene: -; CDR3 DNA: TGTGCCAGCAGCGTAGCGGGGACTAGCACAGATACGCAGTATTTT; CDR3 protein: CASSVAGTSTDTQYF
clone size: -; J gene: TRBJ1-3; V gene: TRBV28; D gene: -; CDR3 DNA: TGTGCCAGCACTTTACTCGGGGACACCATATATTTT; CDR3 protein: CASTLLGDTIYF
clone size: -; J gene: TRBJ1-2; V gene: TRBV3-1/TRBV3-2; D gene: -; CDR3 DNA: TGTGCCAGCAGCCCCACAGAGGTAAGGAGAAGAGGCTACACCTTC; CDR3 protein: CASSPTEVRRRGYTF
clone size: -; J gene: TRBJ1-2; V gene: TRBV6-5; D gene: -; CDR3 DNA: TGTGCCAGCAGTTTCGACAGCTCATATGGCTACACCTTC; CDR3 protein: CASSFDSSYGYTF
clone size: -; J gene: TRBJ1-1; V gene: TRBV7-2; D gene: -; CDR3 DNA: TGTGCCAGCAGCGCTTCTCGGAACACTGAAGCTTTCTTT; CDR3 protein: CASSASRNTEAFF
clone size: -; J gene: TRBJ1-1; V gene: TRBV19; D gene: TRBD1; CDR3 DNA: TGTGCCAGTAGTATAATCTCCGTCGGGACAGCCGGAACAGGAGCTGAAGCTTTCTTT; CDR3 protein: CASSIISVGTAGTGAEAFF
clone size: -; J gene: TRBJ2-3; V gene: TRBV19; D gene: TRBD2; CDR3 DNA: TGTGCCAGTAGTTCTAGCGGGGTTAGCACAGATACGCAGTATTTT; CDR3 protein: CASSSSGVSTDTQYF
clone size: -; J gene: TRBJ2-2; V gene: TRBV11-3; D gene: TRBD1; CDR3 DNA: TGTGCCAGCAGCTATACAGGGGCCTCGAACACCGGGGAGCTGTTTTTT; CDR3 protein: CASSYTGASNTGELFF
clone size: -; J gene: TRBJ2-3; V gene: TRBV4-3; D gene: TRBD2; CDR3 DNA: TGCGCCAGCAGCCAAGCCAGGGATAGCGGGGGAGGAGATACGCAGTATTTT; CDR3 protein: CASSQARDSGGGDTQYF
clone size: -; J gene: TRBJ1-3; V gene: TRBV4-1; D gene: TRBD1; CDR3 DNA: TGCGCCAGCAGCCAGACAGGGGGATCTGGAAACACCATATATTTT; CDR3 protein: CASSQTGGSGNTIYF
clone size: few; J gene: TRBJ2-5; V gene: TRBV19; D gene: -; CDR3 DNA: TGTGCCAGTAGTATTGGAGGCTCACTACAAGAGACCCAGTACTTC; CDR3 protein: CASSIGGSLQETQYF
clone size: -; J gene: TRBJ1-6; V gene: TRBV10-1; D gene: -; CDR3 DNA: TGCGCCAGCAGTGAGACAGGGAGCTCCTATAATTCACCCCTCCACTTT; CDR3 protein: CASSETGSSYNSPLHF
clone size: -; J gene: TRBJ1-2; V gene: TRBV24-1; D gene: TRBD1; CDR3 DNA: TGTGCCACCAGTGAGCCGGGACAGGGGAACTATGGCTACACCTTC; CDR3 protein: CATSEPGQGNYGYTF
clone size: -; J gene: TRBJ1-1; V gene: TRBV18; D gene: TRBD1; CDR3 DNA: TGTGCCAGCTCACCGGACAGGTTGAACACTGAAGCTTTCTTT; CDR3 protein: CASSPDRLNTEAFF
clone size: -; J gene: TRBJ1-5; V gene: TRBV19; D gene: -; CDR3 DNA: TGTGCCAGTATTTCGAGTGGGAATAGCAATCAGCCCCAGCATTTT; CDR3 protein: CASISSGNSNQPQHF
clone size: -; J gene: TRBJ1-2; V gene: TRBV5-5; D gene: TRBD1; CDR3 DNA: TGTGCCAGCAGCTCCGGACAGGGGGGCTATGGCTACACCTTC; CDR3 protein: CASSSGQGGYGYTF
clone size: -; J gene: TRBJ2-2; V gene: TRBV7-9; D gene: -; CDR3 DNA: TGTGCCAGCAGCCCAATCCCCCCCCTAGCTTCGAACACCGGGGAGCTGTTTTTT; CDR3 protein: CASSPIPPLASNTGELFF
clone size: -; J gene: TRBJ1-1; V gene: TRBV18; D gene: -; CDR3 DNA: TGTGCCAGCTCTCACCCTGTCGGGCCTGGGGCTTTCTTT; CDR3 protein: CASSHPVGPGAFF
clone size: -; J gene: TRBJ2-3; V gene: TRBV4-1; D gene: -; CDR3 DNA: TGCGCCAGCAGCCTATGGGACGGCTCGGGGACGCAGTATTTT; CDR3 protein: CASSLWDGSGTQYF
clone size: few; J gene: TRBJ2-7; V gene: TRBV18; D gene: TRBD1; CDR3 DNA: TGTGCCAGCTCACTACTGGACAGGACCTACGAGCAGTACTTC; CDR3 protein: CASSLLDRTYEQYF
clone size: few; J gene: TRBJ1-6; V gene: TRBV7-2; D gene: -; CDR3 DNA: TGTGCCAGCAGCCCAGCAGGGGCCCATAGTTCACCCCTCCACTTT; CDR3 protein: CASSPAGAHSSPLHF
clone size: -; J gene: TRBJ1-1; V gene: TRBV7-9; D gene: TRBD1; CDR3 DNA: TGTGCCAGCAGTATCCAACTGCAGGGGGCTAATAATAGGGGCACTGAAGCTTTCTTT; CDR3 protein: CASSIQLQGANNRGTEAFF
clone size: -; J gene: TRBJ2-3; V gene: TRBV5-8; D gene: -; CDR3 DNA: TGTGCCAGCAGCGCCCATCCCCCGGAGACCCCACAGGCGTATTTT; CDR3 protein: CASSAHPPETPQAYF
clone size: -; J gene: TRBJ1-1; V gene: TRBV2; D gene: -; CDR3 DNA: TGTGCCAGTACCTACGGGGGAAATGAAGCTTTCTTT; CDR3 protein: CASTYGGNEAFF